The rows below give T cell receptor beta chains drawn from one sample of a study of OX40 agonist ivuxolimab in advanced cancers. Profiling relied on immunoSEQ multiplex PCR, and the TCRdb table lists in-frame clones only, not all of them. The data hold 100,000 to 150,000 clones, with just under 95% observed a single time. The specimen was CD4+ or CD8+ T cells sorted from blood, collected in a trial of the OX40 agonist ivuxolimab. These receptors all stem from an adult with an advanced solid tumor such as melanoma, head and neck, liver or kidney cancer. The CDR3 runs from the conserved cysteine through the conserved F or W. The order of the fields is J gene, D gene, V gene, clone size, CDR3 DNA, CDR3 protein. D genes are given only for firm matches. Rows give clone size only sometimes, using once, few, many, or a class for an expanded clone.

TRBJ1-5,-,TRBV2,-,TGTGCCAGCAGTGAGGGTCGGAGTAGCAATCAGCCCCAGCATTTT,CASSEGRSSNQPQHF
TRBJ2-1,-,TRBV5-1,-,TGCGCCAGCAGCTTGGAAAAGGGAAGCTCCTACAATGAGCAGTTCTTC,CASSLEKGSSYNEQFF
TRBJ2-1,TRBD2,TRBV19,-,TGTGCCAGTAGTGGACTAGCGGGACGGAATGAGCAGTTCTTC,CASSGLAGRNEQFF
TRBJ2-3,-,TRBV19,-,TGTGCCAGTAGTAGCCTTAACCCGGACACGCAGTATTTT,CASSSLNPDTQYF
TRBJ1-2,TRBD1,TRBV28,-,TGTGCCAGCAGATCTCAGGGGGCGGACTATGGCTACACCTTC,CASRSQGADYGYTF
TRBJ1-4,-,TRBV2,once,TGTGCCAGCAAAGAAGCTCGGGGGTGGGATGAAAAACTGTTTTTT,CASKEARGWDEKLFF
TRBJ2-3,-,TRBV10-1,-,TGCGCCAGCAGTGAGTCCTTCGGCGCAGATACGCAGTATTTT,CASSESFGADTQYF
TRBJ2-2,-,TRBV5-1,-,TGCGCCAGCAGCTTGGTCTTAGGGGAGCTGTTTTTT,CASSLVLGELFF
TRBJ2-1,TRBD2,TRBV7-3,-,TGTGCCAGCAGCTTAAGGGGGGGAACTAGCGGGAGTATAAGGTCCTACAATGAGCAGTTCTTC,CASSLRGGTSGSIRSYNEQFF
TRBJ2-7,TRBD2,TRBV19,-,TGTGCCAGTACTCCGGGAGGGGATAGCTCCTACGAGCAGTACTTC,CASTPGGDSSYEQYF
TRBJ1-2,TRBD1,TRBV30,-,TGTGCCTGGAAGCCCGGGACAGGGTATGGCTACACCTTC,CAWKPGTGYGYTF
TRBJ2-1,-,TRBV5-4,-,TGTGCCAGCAGCAAACCTAGCCTCGGAAAGTTCTTC,CASSKPSLGKFF
TRBJ1-4,-,TRBV2,-,TGTGCCAGTGGACCCAGTGAAAAACTGTTTTTT,CASGPSEKLFF
TRBJ2-6,-,TRBV19,once,TGTGCCAGTAGATTCTCTGGGGCCAACGTCCTGACTTTC,CASRFSGANVLTF
TRBJ2-2,-,TRBV12-5,-,TGTGCTAGTGGTTTGGAACCCCCCCCGCAAGGGGAGCTGTTTTTT,CASGLEPPPQGELFF
TRBJ2-2,-,TRBV5-1,-,TGCGCCAGCAGCGTCTACGTGAACACCGGGGAGCTGTTTTTT,CASSVYVNTGELFF
TRBJ2-3,TRBD2,TRBV7-2,-,TGTGCCAGCAGCTTAGGGCTAGCGGTTTACTTCACAGATACGCAGTATTTT,CASSLGLAVYFTDTQYF
TRBJ2-2,-,TRBV7-9,-,TGTGCCAGCAGCACCACCCCGGACAGAAACACCGGGGAGCTGTTTTTT,CASSTTPDRNTGELFF
TRBJ2-3,-,TRBV6-1,-,TGTGCCAGCAGTGATGGCAGTACAGATACGCAGTATTTT,CASSDGSTDTQYF
TRBJ2-1,TRBD1,TRBV7-9,-,TGTGCCAGCACACCGGGACAGGGGGTCTCTGGTGAGCAGTTCTTC,CASTPGQGVSGEQFF
TRBJ1-2,-,TRBV18,-,TGTGCCAGCTCACCACCGGTTCGCGGACAAAACTATGGCTACACCTTC,CASSPPVRGQNYGYTF
TRBJ2-3,-,TRBV9,-,TGTGCCAGCTCACGGACTCTCCCGAGCACAGATACGCAGTATTTT,CASSRTLPSTDTQYF
TRBJ1-2,-,TRBV14,-,TGTGCCAGCAGCCAGGCCCTGTCGGGGTCCTTCTATGGCTACACCTTC,CASSQALSGSFYGYTF
TRBJ2-7,-,TRBV20-1,few,TGCAGTGCTGCCGGGAACTACGAGCAGTACTTC,CSAAGNYEQYF
TRBJ2-7,-,TRBV6-5,-,TGTGCCAGCAGTTCATGGGACCGATACTACGAGCAGTACTTC,CASSSWDRYYEQYF
TRBJ1-2,TRBD1,TRBV5-1,-,TGCGCCAGCAGCTTGGGAGTACCGGGACAGGGGGAGAATGGCTACACCTTC,CASSLGVPGQGENGYTF
TRBJ1-1,-,TRBV6-5,once,TGTGCCAGCGGACCCGGGAACACTGAAGCTTTCTTT,CASGPGNTEAFF
TRBJ1-2,TRBD1,TRBV5-4,-,TGTGCCAGCAGCGCGAGGACAGGCCGTGGCTACACCTTC,CASSARTGRGYTF
TRBJ2-7,TRBD2,TRBV2,-,TGTGCCAGCAAAGGGGAGGGGAAAAACTACGAGCAGTACTTC,CASKGEGKNYEQYF
TRBJ2-7,-,TRBV5-5,-,TGTGCCAGCAGCTTGGAAAACCGCTACGAGCAGTACTTC,CASSLENRYEQYF
TRBJ2-2,-,TRBV27,-,TGTTCCACCGGGGAGCTGTTTTTT,CSTGELFF
TRBJ2-2,TRBD1,TRBV5-6,few,TGTGCCAGCAGTCCGGGACAGGGGGCCGGGGAGCTGTTTTTT,CASSPGQGAGELFF
TRBJ2-7,-,TRBV2,-,TGTGCCAGCAGTGAAGAGAGGACGGTATACTACGAGCAGTACTTC,CASSEERTVYYEQYF
TRBJ2-2,-,TRBV9,-,TGTGCCAGCAGCGGTTACAGGGAGCTGGCCGGGGAGCTGTTTTTT,CASSGYRELAGELFF
TRBJ1-3,-,TRBV7-8,-,TGTGCCAGCAGCTTTATCGGCTCTGGAAACACCATATATTTT,CASSFIGSGNTIYF
TRBJ2-7,TRBD1,TRBV12-5,-,TGTGCTAGTGGTTTGGCGTACGGGACAGGGACCTACGAGCAGTACTTC,CASGLAYGTGTYEQYF
TRBJ1-2,-,TRBV19,-,TGTGCCAGTAGTCGGGGCAGCGTCGCCTATGGCTACACCTTC,CASSRGSVAYGYTF
TRBJ2-2,-,TRBV27,-,TGTGCCAGCAGTTTTCAGGGACCAAACTGGGCCGGGGAGCTGTTTTTT,CASSFQGPNWAGELFF
TRBJ2-2,-,TRBV7-2,-,TGTGCCAGCAGCTTAAAGGGCTCGCCCTCTGGGACCGGGGAGCTGTTTTTT,CASSLKGSPSGTGELFF
TRBJ1-4,-,TRBV2,-,TGTGCCAGCAACACACAGGGACCAAATGAAAAACTGTTTTTT,CASNTQGPNEKLFF
TRBJ2-1,TRBD2,TRBV27,-,TGTGCCAGCAGTTTCGGCGGGAGCGGGGGCTACAATGAGCAGTTCTTC,CASSFGGSGGYNEQFF
TRBJ2-1,-,TRBV9,-,TGTGCCAGCAGTCGGGGGAATGAGCAGTTCTTC,CASSRGNEQFF
TRBJ1-5,-,TRBV2,-,TGTGCCAGCAGTGAAGGGTGGGCTGGGCCCCAGCATTTT,CASSEGWAGPQHF
TRBJ2-3,-,TRBV28,-,TGTGCCAGCAGTTTGGAGGGAGAAGGCACAGATACGCAGTATTTT,CASSLEGEGTDTQYF